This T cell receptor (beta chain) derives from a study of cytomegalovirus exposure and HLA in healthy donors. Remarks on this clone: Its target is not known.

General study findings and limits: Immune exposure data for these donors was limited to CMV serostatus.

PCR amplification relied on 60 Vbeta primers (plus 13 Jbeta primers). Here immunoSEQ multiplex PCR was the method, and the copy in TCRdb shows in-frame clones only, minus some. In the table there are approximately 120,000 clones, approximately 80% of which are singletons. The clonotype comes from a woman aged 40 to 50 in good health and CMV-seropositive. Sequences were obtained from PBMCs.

CDR3 loop: CSVDPPAGQPYGYTF. The CDR3 region has the DNA TGCAGCGTTGACCCTCCCGCGGGACAGCCCTATGGCTACACCTTC. The V gene is TRBV29-1, the J gene TRBJ1-2, with 7 positions matching TRBD1. V dropped 3 bases and J dropped 4; count of bases not matched to a gene: 11. Germline V gene sequence: CDR1 SQVTM, CDR2 ANQGSEA. This CDR3 region has 15 residues.